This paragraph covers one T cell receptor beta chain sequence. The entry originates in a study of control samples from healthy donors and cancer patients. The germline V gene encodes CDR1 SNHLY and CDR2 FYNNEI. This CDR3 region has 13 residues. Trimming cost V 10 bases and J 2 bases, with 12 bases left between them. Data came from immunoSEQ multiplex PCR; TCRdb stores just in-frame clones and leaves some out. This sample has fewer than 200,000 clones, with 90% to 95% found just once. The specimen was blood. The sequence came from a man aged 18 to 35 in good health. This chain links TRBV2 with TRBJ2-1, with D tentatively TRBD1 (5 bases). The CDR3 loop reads CATNRRAYNEQFF. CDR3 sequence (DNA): TGTGCCACAAACAGGCGAGCCTACAATGAGCAGTTCTTC.